The next 15 T cell receptor beta chains were all read from a single sample in a study of T cell responses to AZD1222 COVID-19 vaccine. Assay used: immunoSEQ multiplex PCR; TCRdb lists only in-frame clones, some missing. Of 250,000 to 300,000 clones detected, almost 95% appear once; the ten largest clones hold around 0.58%. Here the sequenced sample was peripheral blood, taken 28 days after the second AZD1222 dose. These receptors came from an adult who received the AZD1222 COVID-19 vaccine.

This clone has a handful of counts. The chain carries TRBV21-1 and TRBJ2-1. TRBV21-1 is a pseudogene. The CDR3 consists of 11 residues. The CDR3 nucleotides are TGTGCCAGCAAAAGTCCCAATGAGCAGTTCTTC. It codes for CASKSPNEQFF.

The chain uses TRBV15 and TRBJ1-6; maybe TRBD1 (5 bases). The germline gives CDR1 LNHNV, CDR2 YYDKDF (reference sequence). The CDR3 has 16 amino acids. The germline V and J ends were trimmed by 6 bases and 4 bases, with 16 bases remaining between them. The CDR3 region has the DNA TGTGCCACCAGTCCGACAGCCGAAACTTATAATTCACCCCTCCACTTT. This codes for CATSPTAETYNSPLHF.

The chain carries TRBV29-1 and TRBJ2-7, with 7 nucleotides matching TRBD1. Germline V gives CDR1 SQVTM, CDR2 ANQGSEA. V trimming: 5 bases; J trimming: 7 bases; junction bases outside the gene matches: 5. The CDR3 has 11 residues. The CDR3 spells CSVSRQGEQYF. CDR3 in DNA: TGCAGCGTTAGTAGACAGGGAGAGCAGTACTTC.

V is TRBV11-2 and J is TRBJ2-2; D is possibly TRBD2 (6 bases). V dropped 5 bases and J dropped 0 bases, with 13 bases sitting between them. The germline gives CDR1 SGHAT, CDR2 FQNNGV. The CDR3 loop spans 16 amino acids. In DNA, the CDR3 is TGTGCCAGCAGCCCCCAGTCGGGGGCGAACACCGGGGAGCTGTTTTTT. It codes for CASSPQSGANTGELFF.

The J gene is TRBJ1-2, the V gene TRBV7-9, with D maybe TRBD1 (5 bases). Trimming took off 6 bases at V and 5 bases at J, with 16 bases between the two ends. The CDR3 covers 14 residues. Germline-derived CDR1 and CDR2 are SEHNR and FQNEAQ (reference sequence). CDR3 amino acids: CASRHEGPQYGYTF. In DNA form, the CDR3 reads TGTGCCAGCAGGCACGAGGGACCGCAATATGGCTACACCTTC. Combining the CDR3 with reference TRBV7-9 and TRBJ1-2 gives the whole variable domain DTGVSQNPRHKITKRGQNVTFRCDPISEHNRLYWYRQTLGQGPEFLTYFQNEAQLEKSRLLSDRFSAERPKGSFSTLEIQRTEQGDSAMYLCASRHEGPQYGYTFGSGTRLTVV.

On this clone: The sample carries other DNA sequences with the same CDR3. The rearrangement joins TRBV28 to TRBJ2-5, with D unclear. CDR1 and CDR2 (germline): MDHEN, SYDVKM. Trimming shortened V by 3 bases and J by 5 bases, and 4 bases separated the two germline ends. The CDR3 runs 11 residues. The CDR3 spells CASSFGETQYF. CDR3 bases: TGTGCCAGCAGTTTCGGGGAGACCCAGTACTTC.

V usage is TRBV7-2 and J usage is TRBJ1-6, with D unclear. Trimming pared 3 bases from V and 7 bases from J, leaving 7 bases between. The CDR3 sequence is 13 residues long. Germline loops: CDR1 SGHTA, CDR2 FQGNSA. The CDR3 DNA reads as TGTGCCAGCAGCTTCGACGGGAATTCACCCCTCCACTTT. It translates to CASSFDGNSPLHF.

J is TRBJ2-7 and V is TRBV7-9; 12 nucleotides line up with TRBD2. The CDR3 sequence is 17 residues long. With 5 bases clipped from V and 3 bases from J, the junction kept 11 bases outside the gene matches. Germline V lookup: CDR1 SEHNR, CDR2 FQNEAQ (reference sequence). The CDR3 reads CASSPGTSGSWNYEQYF. The CDR3 DNA is TGTGCCAGCAGCCCCGGGACTAGCGGGTCATGGAACTACGAGCAGTACTTC.

The chain recombines TRBV11-1 with TRBJ1-1; the D is unclear. Germline CDR1 is SGHAT and CDR2 is FQDESV (reference sequence). Trimming removed 3 bases at V and 1 base at J, with 6 bases between. The CDR3 has 13 residues. CDR3 protein: CASSLKPNTEAFF. Here the CDR3 DNA reads TGTGCCAGCAGCTTGAAGCCGAACACTGAAGCTTTCTTT.

A single count supports this clone. The V and J genes are TRBV24-1 and TRBJ1-1, with D unresolved. Germline V lookup: CDR1 KGHDR, CDR2 SFDVKD. The CDR3 extends over 14 amino acids. The V end lost 2 bases, the J end lost 6 bases, and 12 bases lay between the germline ends. CDR3 nucleotide sequence: TGTGCCACCAGTGATTCCCTCAATGGAGCTGAAGCTTTCTTT. It encodes CATSDSLNGAEAFF.

This clone was seen only once. CDR3 coding DNA: TGCAGCGTCCCCGGGACAGGTGAGGACGAGCAGTACTTC. Translated: CSVPGTGEDEQYF. The gene calls are TRBV29-1 and TRBJ2-7; 8 positions match TRBD1. The CDR3 is made up of 13 amino acids. V lost 6 bases and J lost 5; bases outside the gene matches: 9. CDR1 is SQVTM, CDR2 ANQGSEA, per germline.

The chain has TRBV7-8 and TRBJ2-7; 8 positions match TRBD2. The V gene's germline CDR1 is SGHVS and CDR2 FQNEAQ. Trimming removed 5 bases from V and 0 bases from J; junction bases left unmatched: 6. The CDR3 has 15 residues. The CDR3, as DNA: TGTGCCAGCAGCCCCCAGCGGGGGCTCTCCTACGAGCAGTACTTC. Amino acid sequence: CASSPQRGLSYEQYF.

This sequence joins TRBV19 and TRBJ1-5, with a tentative D call TRBD1 (6 bases). The V end lost 4 bases, the J end lost 1 base, and 8 bases lay between the germline ends. Germline V lookup: CDR1 LNHDA, CDR2 SQIVND (reference sequence). The CDR3 is 14 residues long. As DNA, the CDR3 is TGTGCCAGTAGTACTCAGGGGAGCAATCAGCCCCAGCATTTT. Amino acids: CASSTQGSNQPQHF.

V and J are TRBV3-1 (or the pseudogene TRBV3-2) and TRBJ1-6; no clear D. The CDR3 runs to 17 residues. V was trimmed by 3 bases and J by 9 bases, leaving 21 bases between them. Germline V gene data show CDR1 as LGHDT and CDR2 as YNNKEL (reference sequence). CDR3 in amino acids: CASSQLTGVVSFSPLHF. CDR3 nucleotides: TGTGCCAGCAGCCAGCTAACCGGGGTGGTTAGTTTTTCACCCCTCCACTTT.

V and J are TRBV30 and TRBJ2-7; 11 bases map to TRBD2. V lost 2 bases, J lost 4 bases, and 1 base stayed unmatched. The CDR3 runs 13 residues. CDR1 and CDR2 (germline): GTSNPN, SVGIG (reference sequence). The CDR3 here is CAWSLAGGYEQYF. The CDR3 DNA reads as TGTGCCTGGAGTCTAGCGGGAGGTTACGAGCAGTACTTC.